Reported below is one T cell receptor (beta chain). Its specificity is unknown. This record comes from a study of CD4 T cells in relation to SARS-CoV-2 and coronaviruses. Measured with immunoSEQ multiplex PCR; TCRdb has only the in-frame clones, and not every one. The table has some 21,000 clones, about 81% seen once. Before the COVID-19 pandemic, during about 2011-2018, CD4+ T cells were taken from unexposed donors. The cells were cultured for around ten days before CD4+ T cells were isolated. V was clipped by 0 bases and J by 8 bases; unmatched bases: 3. Germline V lookup: CDR1 SGDLS, CDR2 YYNGEE. The CDR3 runs 14 residues.

The sample taken for sequencing was CD4+ T cells from PBMCs, cultured in vitro. The chain carries TRBV9 and TRBJ1-2; 11 bases fit TRBD1. The clonotype was recovered from a human donor in good health. Written as DNA, the CDR3 is TGTGCCAGCAGCGTAGGATGGGACAGGGGGGGCTACACCTTC. Translated: CASSVGWDRGGYTF.